The clone carrying this T cell receptor (beta chain) was seen a few times. Its antigen remains unknown. These data come from a study of identical twins. Study-level findings and limits: Beta out-of-frame sequences showed weaker excess twin sharing. Conclusions came from cross-sectional statistical analysis, not from following the same donors.

TCRdb analysed the 5' RACE reads with MiXCR anew, one entry per CDR3 protein. The sample yields some 1,600,000 distinct CDR3 sequences, about 30% seen once. V was shortened by 0 bases and J by 3 bases, with 11 bases between the two germline ends. This CDR3 contains 14 residues. Germline V gene data show CDR1 as DFQATT and CDR2 as SNEGSKA (reference sequence). Sequenced material: cord blood. The chain couples TRBV20-1 to TRBJ1-1, with D unclear. This sequence was found in a newborn girl in good health. DNA of the CDR3: TGCAGTGCTAGAGATTGGCGGAGACACACTGAAGCTTTCTTT. Translation gives CSARDWRRHTEAFF.